These T cell receptor beta chains were read from a single sample in a study of blood T cell repertoires in COVID-19. This table comes from immunoSEQ multiplex PCR, and its TCRdb copy is limited to in-frame clones, with some not included. This sample has 46,000 or so clones, with approximately 88% found just once. The specimen was peripheral blood. The receptors here all came from a man aged 45-60 years with acute or convalescent COVID-19. The CDR3 runs from the conserved cysteine through the conserved F or W. A D gene is named only where the DNA matches it firmly. Clone size is shown for a subset of rows, as once, few, many or a class of expanded clone.

cdr3_length	v_call	clone_size	j_call	d_call	cdr3_aa	cdr3_nt
15	TRBV7-9	NA	TRBJ2-1	TRBD2	CASSGLAGDANEQFF	TGTGCCAGCAGCGGCCTAGCGGGAGACGCCAATGAGCAGTTCTTC
15	TRBV19	once	TRBJ1-1	TRBD1	CASSTQPTGLTEAFF	TGTGCCAGTAGTACACAACCGACAGGGCTGACTGAAGCTTTCTTT
14	TRBV9	few	TRBJ2-2	NA	CASSPGGGTGELFF	TGTGCCAGCAGCCCGGGGGGCGGCACCGGGGAGCTGTTTTTT
14	TRBV3-1/TRBV3-2	NA	TRBJ1-4	NA	CASSRQANSEKLFF	TGTGCCAGCAGCCGACAGGCCAATTCTGAAAAACTGTTTTTT
17	TRBV28	NA	TRBJ2-1	TRBD2	CASSLEREGPGYNEQFF	TGTGCCAGCAGTTTGGAGCGGGAGGGACCGGGCTACAATGAGCAGTTCTTC
16	TRBV18	NA	TRBJ2-1	TRBD2	CASSAQRTGGGNEQFF	TGTGCCAGCTCAGCCCAGCGGACCGGGGGGGGGAATGAGCAGTTCTTC
13	TRBV3-1/TRBV3-2	NA	TRBJ1-4	NA	CASSLRDGEKLFF	TGTGCCAGCAGCCTGCGGGACGGCGAAAAACTGTTTTTT
16	TRBV5-4	NA	TRBJ2-4	NA	CASSSGGYLAKNIQYF	TGTGCCAGCAGCTCCGGGGGTTATTTAGCCAAAAACATTCAGTACTTC
15	TRBV5-4	NA	TRBJ2-7	TRBD2	CASSSRREGLSEQYF	TGTGCCAGCAGCAGCCGGAGGGAGGGCCTTTCCGAGCAGTACTTC
15	TRBV9	NA	TRBJ2-7	TRBD1	CASSVGGQGTYEQYF	TGTGCCAGCAGCGTAGGGGGACAGGGAACCTACGAGCAGTACTTC
14	TRBV7-9	NA	TRBJ1-5	NA	CASSPGLLHQPQHF	TGTGCCAGCAGCCCCGGTCTGTTACATCAGCCCCAGCATTTT
15	TRBV6-5	NA	TRBJ2-5	NA	CASSDSTRRRGTQYF	TGTGCCAGCAGCGACAGTACCAGGAGAAGGGGGACCCAGTACTTC
14	TRBV29-1	NA	TRBJ2-7	TRBD1	CSVGGTGRIYEQYF	TGCAGCGTCGGGGGGACAGGGAGAATCTACGAGCAGTACTTC
15	TRBV6-6	NA	TRBJ1-1	NA	CASSSQGIMNTEAFF	TGTGCCAGCAGTTCACAGGGTATCATGAACACTGAAGCTTTCTTT
16	TRBV5-1	NA	TRBJ2-5	NA	CASSLNQGSLKETQYF	TGCGCCAGCAGCTTAAATCAGGGAAGTTTAAAGGAGACCCAGTACTTC
15	TRBV7-3	NA	TRBJ2-2	TRBD2	CASSFAGGHTGELFF	TGTGCCAGCAGCTTTGCGGGGGGGCACACCGGGGAGCTGTTTTTT
12	TRBV15	NA	TRBJ2-1	NA	CATSRNPGEQFF	TGTGCCACCAGCAGAAACCCGGGGGAGCAGTTCTTC
15	TRBV29-1	few	TRBJ1-2	NA	CSVGWSETNHYGYTF	TGCAGCGTTGGGTGGTCAGAAACCAACCACTATGGCTACACCTTC
17	TRBV3-1/TRBV3-2	NA	TRBJ2-1	TRBD2	CASSQEFGGLVYNEQFF	TGTGCCAGCAGCCAAGAGTTTGGGGGACTAGTCTACAATGAGCAGTTCTTC
15	TRBV6-5	NA	TRBJ2-6	TRBD1	CASRGTGAGANVLTF	TGTGCCAGCAGGGGGACAGGGGCTGGGGCCAACGTCCTGACTTTC
11	TRBV24-1	NA	TRBJ1-5	NA	CATPGGQPQHF	TGTGCCACCCCTGGGGGGCAGCCCCAGCATTTT
11	TRBV12-3/TRBV12-4	NA	TRBJ2-7	NA	CASSFGGEQYF	TGTGCCAGCAGTTTTGGAGGCGAGCAGTACTTC